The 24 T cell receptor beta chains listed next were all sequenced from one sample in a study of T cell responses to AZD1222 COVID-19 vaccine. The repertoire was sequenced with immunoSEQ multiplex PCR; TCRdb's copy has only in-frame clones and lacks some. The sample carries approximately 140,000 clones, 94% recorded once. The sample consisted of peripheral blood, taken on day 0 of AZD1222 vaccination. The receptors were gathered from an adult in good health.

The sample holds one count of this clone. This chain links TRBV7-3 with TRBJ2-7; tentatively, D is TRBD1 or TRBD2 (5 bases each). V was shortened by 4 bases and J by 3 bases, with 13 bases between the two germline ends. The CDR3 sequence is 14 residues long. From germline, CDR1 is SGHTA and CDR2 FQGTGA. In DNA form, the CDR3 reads TGTGCCAGCAGCTCGGGGACGGCCGACTACGAGCAGTACGTC. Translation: CASSSGTADYEQYV.

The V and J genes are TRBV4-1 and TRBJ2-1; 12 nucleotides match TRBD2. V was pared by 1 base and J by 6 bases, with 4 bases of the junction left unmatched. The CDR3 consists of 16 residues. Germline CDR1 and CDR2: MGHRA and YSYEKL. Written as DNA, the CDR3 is TGCGCCAGCAGCCAAGTGCTAGCGGGAGGGTTCAATGAGCAGTTCTTC. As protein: CASSQVLAGGFNEQFF.

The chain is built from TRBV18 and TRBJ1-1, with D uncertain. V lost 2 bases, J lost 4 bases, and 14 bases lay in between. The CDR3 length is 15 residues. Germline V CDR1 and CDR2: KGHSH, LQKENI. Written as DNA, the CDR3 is TGTGCCAGCTCACCAAGGGAGGGAGGCGGCACTGAAGCTTTCTTT. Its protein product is CASSPREGGGTEAFF. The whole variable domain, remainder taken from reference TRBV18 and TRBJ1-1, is NAGVMQNPRHLVRRRGQEARLRCSPMKGHSHVYWYRQLPEEGLKFMVYLQKENIIDESGMPKERFSAEFPKEGPSILRIQQVVRGDSAAYFCASSPREGGGTEAFFGQGTRLTVV.

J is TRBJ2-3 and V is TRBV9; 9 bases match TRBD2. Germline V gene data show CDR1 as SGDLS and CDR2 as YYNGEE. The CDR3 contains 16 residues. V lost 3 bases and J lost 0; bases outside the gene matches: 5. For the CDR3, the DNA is TGTGCCAGCAGCGGAGGGACTAGCCCGAGCACAGATACGCAGTATTTT. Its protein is CASSGGTSPSTDTQYF.

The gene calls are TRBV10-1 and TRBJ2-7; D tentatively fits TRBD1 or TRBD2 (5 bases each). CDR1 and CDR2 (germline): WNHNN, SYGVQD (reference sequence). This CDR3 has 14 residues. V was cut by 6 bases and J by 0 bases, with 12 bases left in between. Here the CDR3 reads CASSRDGSSYEQYV. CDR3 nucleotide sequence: TGCGCCAGCAGCCGGGACGGTAGCTCCTACGAGCAGTACGTC.

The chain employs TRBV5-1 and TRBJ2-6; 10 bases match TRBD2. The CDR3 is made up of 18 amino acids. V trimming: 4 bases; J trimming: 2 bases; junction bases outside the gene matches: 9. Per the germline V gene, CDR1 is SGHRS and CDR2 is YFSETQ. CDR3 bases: TGCGCCAGCAGCCTGGCGTCTAGCGGGAGCCCTGGGGCCAACGTCCTGACTTTC. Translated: CASSLASSGSPGANVLTF.

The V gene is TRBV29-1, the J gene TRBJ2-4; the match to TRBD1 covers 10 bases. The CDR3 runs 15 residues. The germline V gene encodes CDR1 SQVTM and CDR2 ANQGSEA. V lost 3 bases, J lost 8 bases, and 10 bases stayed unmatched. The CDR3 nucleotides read TGCAGCGTTGAGAACCGGGACAGGGGAACAGACATTCAGTACTTC. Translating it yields CSVENRDRGTDIQYF.

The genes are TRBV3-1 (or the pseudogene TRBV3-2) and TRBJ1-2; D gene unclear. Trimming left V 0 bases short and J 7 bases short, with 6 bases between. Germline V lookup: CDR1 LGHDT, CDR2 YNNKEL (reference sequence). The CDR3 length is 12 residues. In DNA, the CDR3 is TGTGCCAGCAGCCAAGAGGGTGGTGGCTACACCTTC. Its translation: CASSQEGGGYTF.

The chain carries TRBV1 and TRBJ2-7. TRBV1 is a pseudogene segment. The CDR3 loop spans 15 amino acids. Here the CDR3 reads CTSSQVYRSSYEQYV. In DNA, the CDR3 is TGCACCAGCAGCCAAGTTTACCGAAGCTCCTACGAGCAGTACGTC.

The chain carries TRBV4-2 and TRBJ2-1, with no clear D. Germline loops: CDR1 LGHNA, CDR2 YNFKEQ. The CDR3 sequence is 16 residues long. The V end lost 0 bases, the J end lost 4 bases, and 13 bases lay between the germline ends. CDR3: CASSQDEQPFYNEQFF. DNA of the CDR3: TGTGCCAGCAGCCAAGATGAGCAGCCGTTTTACAATGAGCAGTTCTTC.

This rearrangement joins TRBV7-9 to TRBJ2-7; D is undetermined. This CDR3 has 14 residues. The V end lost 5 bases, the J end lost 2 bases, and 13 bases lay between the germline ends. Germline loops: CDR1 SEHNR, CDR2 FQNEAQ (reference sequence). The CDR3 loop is CASSRYPVAYEQYV. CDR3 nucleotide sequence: TGTGCCAGCAGCAGATACCCGGTCGCCTACGAGCAGTACGTC.

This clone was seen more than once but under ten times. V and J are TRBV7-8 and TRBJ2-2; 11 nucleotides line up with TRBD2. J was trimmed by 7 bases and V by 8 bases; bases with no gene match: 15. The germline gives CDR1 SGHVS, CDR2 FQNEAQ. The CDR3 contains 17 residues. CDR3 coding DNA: TGTGCCAGCGCCCCCTCCCCTATAGCGGGAGGGAACGGGGAGCTGTTTTTT. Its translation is CASAPSPIAGGNGELFF.

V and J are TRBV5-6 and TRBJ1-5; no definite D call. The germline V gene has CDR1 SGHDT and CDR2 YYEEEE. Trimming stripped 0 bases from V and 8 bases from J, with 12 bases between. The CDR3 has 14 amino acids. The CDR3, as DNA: TGTGCCAGCAGCTTGGAGGCAACTATGGAGCCCCAGCATTTT. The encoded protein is CASSLEATMEPQHF.

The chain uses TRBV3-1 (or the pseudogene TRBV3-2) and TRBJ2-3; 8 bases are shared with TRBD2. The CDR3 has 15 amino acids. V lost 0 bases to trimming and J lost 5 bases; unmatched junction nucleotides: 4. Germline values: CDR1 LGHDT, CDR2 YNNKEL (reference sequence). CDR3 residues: CASSQDLLAGDTQYF. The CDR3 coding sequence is TGTGCCAGCAGCCAAGATCTGCTAGCGGGAGATACGCAGTATTTT.

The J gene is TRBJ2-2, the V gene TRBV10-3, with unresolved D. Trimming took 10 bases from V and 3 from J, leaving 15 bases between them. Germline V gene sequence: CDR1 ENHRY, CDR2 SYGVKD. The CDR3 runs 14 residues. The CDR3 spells CASHPLRDTGELFF. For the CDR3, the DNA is TGTGCCAGCCACCCTCTCAGAGACACCGGGGAGCTGTTTTTT.

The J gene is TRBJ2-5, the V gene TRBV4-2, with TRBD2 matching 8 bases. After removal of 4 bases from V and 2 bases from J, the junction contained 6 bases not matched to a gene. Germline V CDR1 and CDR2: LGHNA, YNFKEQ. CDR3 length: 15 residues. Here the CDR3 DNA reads TGTGCCAGCAGCCCAGTTCAGCGGGGGCAAGAGACCCAGTACTTC. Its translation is CASSPVQRGQETQYF.

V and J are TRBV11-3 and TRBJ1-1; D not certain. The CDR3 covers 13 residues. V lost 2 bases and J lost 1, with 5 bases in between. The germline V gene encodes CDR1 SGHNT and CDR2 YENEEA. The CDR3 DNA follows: TGTGCCAGCAGCTTACGTTCGAACACTGAAGCTTTCTTT. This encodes CASSLRSNTEAFF.

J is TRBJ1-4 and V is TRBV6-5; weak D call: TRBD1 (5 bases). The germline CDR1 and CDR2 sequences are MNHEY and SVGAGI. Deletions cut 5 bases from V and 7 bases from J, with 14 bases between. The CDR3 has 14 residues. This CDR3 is CASSPRGGGEKLFF. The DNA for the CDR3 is TGTGCCAGCAGTCCAAGGGGAGGCGGTGAAAAACTGTTTTTT.

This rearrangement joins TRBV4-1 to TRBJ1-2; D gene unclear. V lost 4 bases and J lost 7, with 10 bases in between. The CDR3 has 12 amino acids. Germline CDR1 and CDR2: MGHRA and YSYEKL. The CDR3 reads CASSPGPGGYTF. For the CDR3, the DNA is TGCGCCAGCAGCCCGGGCCCGGGTGGCTACACCTTC.

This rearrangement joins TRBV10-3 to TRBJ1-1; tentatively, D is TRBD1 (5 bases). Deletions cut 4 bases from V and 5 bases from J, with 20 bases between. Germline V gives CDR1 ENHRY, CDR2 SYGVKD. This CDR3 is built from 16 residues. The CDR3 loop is CAISGGSGGLGTEAFF. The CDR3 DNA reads TGTGCCATCAGTGGGGGGAGCGGGGGATTGGGAACTGAAGCTTTCTTT.

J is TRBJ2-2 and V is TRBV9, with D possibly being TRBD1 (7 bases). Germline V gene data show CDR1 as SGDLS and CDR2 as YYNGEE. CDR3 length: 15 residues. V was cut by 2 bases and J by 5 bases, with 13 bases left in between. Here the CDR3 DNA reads TGTGCCAGCAGCGTTCGGACAGGAGGGACCGGGGAGCTGTTTTTT. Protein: CASSVRTGGTGELFF.

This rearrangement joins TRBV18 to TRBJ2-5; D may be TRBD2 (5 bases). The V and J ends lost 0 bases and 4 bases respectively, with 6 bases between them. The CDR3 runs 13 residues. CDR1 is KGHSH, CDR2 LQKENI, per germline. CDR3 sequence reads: CASSPPGRETQYF. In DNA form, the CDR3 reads TGTGCCAGCTCACCACCGGGGAGAGAGACCCAGTACTTC.

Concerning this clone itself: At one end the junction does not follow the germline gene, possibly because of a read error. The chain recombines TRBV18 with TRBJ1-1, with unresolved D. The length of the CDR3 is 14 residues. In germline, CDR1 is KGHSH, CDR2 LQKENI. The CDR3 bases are TGTGCCAGCTCACCCTTCCGGACCAACAATGAAGCTTTCTTT. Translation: CASSPFRTNNEAFF.

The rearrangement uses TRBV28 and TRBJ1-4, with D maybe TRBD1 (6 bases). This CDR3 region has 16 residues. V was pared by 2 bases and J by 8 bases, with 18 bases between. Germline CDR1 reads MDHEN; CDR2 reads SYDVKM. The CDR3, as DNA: TGTGCCAGCAGTTTAATCCGGGGGCAGGGTTGGGAAAAACTGTTTTTT. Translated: CASSLIRGQGWEKLFF.